The 6 T cell receptor beta chains given below trace back to one sample, sequenced in a study of shared clonotypes between healthy human individuals. Method: immunoSEQ multiplex PCR; TCRdb's copy keeps in-frame clones and lacks some. The repertoire has some 2,500,000 clones, roughly 90% of them found once; the top ten carry around 0.4%. Material: naive CD4+ T cells from PBMCs. Subset here: CD45RA+ positively selected. The receptors come from a man aged 18-30 years in good health. Some clones in this sample may be carry-over from other donors' samples.

This clone appeared once. The rearrangement uses TRBV6-5 and TRBJ2-1; TRBD2 aligns across 11 bases. V was pared by 4 bases and J by 0 bases, with 2 bases of the junction left unmatched. The CDR3 extends over 16 amino acids. The V gene's germline CDR1 is MNHEY and CDR2 SVGAGI. Here the CDR3 DNA reads TGTGCCAGCAGTTTACTAGCGGGGGTCTCCTACAATGAGCAGTTCTTC. As protein: CASSLLAGVSYNEQFF.

For this clone: This CDR3 is also generated by other DNA sequences in the sample. V and J are TRBV6-1 and TRBJ1-2; D gene uncertain. The germline V and J ends were trimmed by 0 bases and 4 bases, with 6 bases remaining between them. The CDR3 sequence is 13 residues long. Germline V gene sequence: CDR1 MNHNS, CDR2 SASEGT. The CDR3 coding sequence is TGTGCCAGCAGTGAAGCGGGTAGCTATGGCTACACCTTC. Translation: CASSEAGSYGYTF.

The chain carries TRBV7-3 and TRBJ2-1; D perhaps matches TRBD2 (5 bases). The CDR3 covers 14 residues. Germline CDR1 and CDR2: SGHTA and FQGTGA. V lost 4 bases and J 8 bases, leaving 15 bases between the germline ends. In DNA form, the CDR3 reads TGTGCCAGCAGCTCGGTCGCCCACGGGGATGAGCAGTTCTTC. Protein product: CASSSVAHGDEQFF.

The table lists this clone with a count of one. The CDR3 DNA sequence: TGTGCCTGGAGTAACCTGGGCAATCAGCCCCAGCATTTT. This gives the protein CAWSNLGNQPQHF. The rearrangement joins TRBV30 to TRBJ1-5; D call uncertain. V was cut by 2 bases and J by 2 bases, with 7 bases left in between. The CDR3 is 13 residues long. Germline CDR1 reads GTSNPN; CDR2 reads SVGIG (reference sequence).

The chain uses TRBV7-9 and TRBJ2-6; D may be TRBD2 (6 bases). V was shortened by 5 bases and J by 0 bases, with 8 bases between the two germline ends. The CDR3 length is 15 residues. Germline CDR1 reads SEHNR; CDR2 reads FQNEAQ (reference sequence). The CDR3 sequence: CASSGGSSGANVLTF. In nucleotides, the CDR3 is TGTGCCAGCAGCGGGGGGAGCTCTGGGGCCAACGTCCTGACTTTC.

This chain joins TRBV6-1 and TRBJ2-7; TRBD2 aligns across 9 bases. The J segment lost 1 base and the V segment lost 5 bases, leaving 6 bases of the junction unmatched. The CDR3 runs to 15 residues. Germline CDR1 MNHNS, CDR2 SASEGT. This CDR3 reads CASSPRTSESYEQYF. In DNA form, the CDR3 reads TGTGCCAGCAGTCCCAGGACTAGCGAGTCCTACGAGCAGTACTTC.